A single sample gave rise to the 13 T cell receptor beta chains below, sequenced in a study of blood T cell repertoires in COVID-19. Using immunoSEQ multiplex PCR, the repertoire was profiled, and TCRdb retains in-frame clones only, with some absent. The sample lists around 270,000 clones, 70% to 90% occurring once. The sequencing sample was made of peripheral blood. The receptor source for this set is a woman aged 55 to 70 with COVID-19, enrolled during active disease.

The chain has TRBV5-1 and TRBJ2-1, with 14 nucleotides matching TRBD2. J lost 9 bases, V lost 4 bases, and 9 bases had no gene match. Per germline, CDR1 SGHRS and CDR2 YFSETQ. The CDR3 runs 16 residues. DNA of the CDR3: TGCGCCAGCAGCCCCGGGACTAGCGGGAGAGGGGTTGAGCAGTTCTTC. Protein product: CASSPGTSGRGVEQFF.

The chain employs TRBV12-3 or TRBV12-4 and TRBJ2-7; no firm D call. The germline V and J ends were trimmed by 6 bases and 2 bases, with 8 bases remaining between them. This CDR3 is built from 12 residues. The DNA for the CDR3 is TGTGCCAGCAGCTTGGCGGCCTACGAGCAGTACTTC. This sequence encodes CASSLAAYEQYF.

This clone was picked up many times. V gene TRBV4-1 combines with J gene TRBJ1-5, with D possibly matching TRBD1 (5 bases). The CDR3 totals 18 residues. V was pared by 0 bases and J by 4 bases, with 19 bases between. CDR1 and CDR2 (germline): MGHRA, YSYEKL. CDR3 region: CASSQDPGLRQLNQPQHF. For the CDR3, the DNA is TGCGCCAGCAGCCAAGATCCCGGGTTAAGACAGCTGAATCAGCCCCAGCATTTT.

This chain joins TRBV19 and TRBJ1-2; TRBD1 is a possible D gene (5 bases). V lost 6 bases and J lost 7, with 27 bases in between. The CDR3 has 17 amino acids. The germline V gene encodes CDR1 LNHDA and CDR2 SQIVND (reference sequence). The CDR3 here is CASSLTRQPAGPTGYTF. The CDR3 DNA is TGTGCCAGTAGCCTCACCCGACAGCCCGCAGGCCCTACTGGCTACACCTTC.

The rearrangement joins TRBV5-4 to TRBJ1-6; 11 bases agree with TRBD1. V shed 0 bases, J shed 9 bases, and the junction held 5 bases outside the gene matches. The V gene's germline CDR1 is SGHNT and CDR2 YYREEE (reference sequence). CDR3 size: 16 residues. Here the CDR3 DNA reads TGTGCCAGCAGCTTGGATATTGGGACAGGGGGTTCACCCCTCCACTTT. Amino acid sequence: CASSLDIGTGGSPLHF.

The chain is built from TRBV19 and TRBJ2-1, with 12 bases fitting TRBD2. Germline assignment: CDR1 LNHDA and CDR2 SQIVND (reference sequence). V gave up 5 bases and J gave up 9 bases; unmatched junction bases: 5. The CDR3 totals 14 residues. The CDR3 nucleotides are TGTGCCAGTAGTGGACTAGCGGGGAGGGGTGAGCAGTTCTTC. Translated, it gives CASSGLAGRGEQFF.

The CDR3 is CASSAQGERGYTF. The CDR3 region has the DNA TGTGCCAGCAGTGCACAGGGAGAGCGGGGCTACACCTTC. V gene TRBV28 combines with J gene TRBJ1-2; the D gene is possibly TRBD1 (6 bases). The CDR3 loop spans 13 amino acids. The germline CDR1 and CDR2 sequences are MDHEN and SYDVKM. Trimming removed 5 bases at V and 8 bases at J, with 15 bases between.

The CDR3: CASSFQGGSNEKLFF. CDR3 nucleotide sequence: TGTGCCAGCAGCTTTCAGGGGGGAAGTAATGAAAAACTGTTTTTT. J is TRBJ1-4 and V is TRBV6-5; 7 bases match TRBD1. The V gene end was trimmed by 6 bases and the J gene end by 4 bases; junction bases not matched to a gene: 8. Germline V lookup: CDR1 MNHEY, CDR2 SVGAGI. The CDR3 is 15 residues long.

The chain joins TRBV19 to TRBJ2-7, with 7 bases aligning to TRBD2. Losses at the gene ends were 3 bases for V and 3 bases for J; bases not matched to a gene: 5. Germline V gene data show CDR1 as LNHDA and CDR2 as SQIVND (reference sequence). The CDR3 covers 14 residues. The CDR3: CASSIRAGVYEQYF. CDR3 sequence (DNA): TGTGCCAGTAGTATCAGGGCGGGGGTCTACGAGCAGTACTTC.

This clone has more than one count but fewer than ten. This CDR3 reads CAWSMFGFRPGYTF. The CDR3 nucleotides read TGTGCCTGGAGTATGTTCGGTTTTCGCCCTGGCTACACCTTC. This chain links TRBV30 with TRBJ1-2, with D unclear. CDR1 GTSNPN and CDR2 SVGIG come from the germline V gene (reference sequence). This CDR3 has 14 amino acids. V lost 2 bases, J lost 7 bases, and 17 bases lay in between.

The chain carries TRBV5-8 and TRBJ2-5; 9 positions match TRBD2. The CDR3 consists of 17 residues. The V segment lost 3 bases and the J segment 5 bases; nucleotides outside the gene matches: 14. Per germline, CDR1 SGHTS and CDR2 YDEGEE. In DNA, the CDR3 is TGTGCCAGCAGCTACCCTTTAGCGGGAGCGAGGCGGGAGACCCAGTACTTC. Protein sequence: CASSYPLAGARRETQYF.

The chain combines TRBV6-1 with TRBJ2-1, with D maybe TRBD1 (6 bases). CDR1 is MNHNS, CDR2 SASEGT, per germline. The CDR3 spans 16 residues. The germline V and J ends were trimmed by 4 bases and 2 bases, with 15 bases remaining between them. CDR3 loop: CASSAGRTVPYNEQFF. In DNA form, the CDR3 reads TGTGCCAGCAGTGCAGGTAGGACAGTACCCTACAATGAGCAGTTCTTC.

This clone appeared a few times. The gene calls are TRBV19 and TRBJ2-3, with 7 bases identical to TRBD1. CDR1 and CDR2 (germline): LNHDA, SQIVND (reference sequence). This CDR3 is built from 13 residues. V lost 6 bases, J lost 4 bases, and 4 bases stayed unmatched. CDR3: CASRETGSDTQYF. In DNA, the CDR3 is TGTGCCAGTAGAGAGACAGGGTCAGATACGCAGTATTTT.